The TCR beta chain under discussion was sequenced for a study of T cell responses to AZD1222 COVID-19 vaccine. Measured with immunoSEQ multiplex PCR; TCRdb has only the in-frame clones, and not every one. The table shows some 190,000 clones, with roughly 92% occurring only once. The V gene lost 4 bases and the J gene lost 4 bases, with 7 bases spanning the gap. The CDR3 is made up of 12 amino acids. Germline loops: CDR1 SSHAT, CDR2 FNYEAQ (reference sequence). The source is an adult in good health. The material sequenced was peripheral blood, taken on day 0 of AZD1222 vaccination. The chain is built from TRBV7-7 and TRBJ2-5; D is perhaps TRBD1 (6 bases). CDR3 coding DNA: TGTGCCAGCAGCTCAGGGGCAGAGACCCAGTACTTC. Translating it yields CASSSGAETQYF. The full variable domain, completed using reference TRBV7-7 and TRBJ2-5, is GAGVSQSPRYKVTKRGQDVTLRCDPISSHATLYWYQQALGQGPEFLTYFNYEAQPDKSGLPSDRFSAERPEGSISTLTIQRTEQRDSAMYRCASSSGAETQYFGPGTRLLVL.